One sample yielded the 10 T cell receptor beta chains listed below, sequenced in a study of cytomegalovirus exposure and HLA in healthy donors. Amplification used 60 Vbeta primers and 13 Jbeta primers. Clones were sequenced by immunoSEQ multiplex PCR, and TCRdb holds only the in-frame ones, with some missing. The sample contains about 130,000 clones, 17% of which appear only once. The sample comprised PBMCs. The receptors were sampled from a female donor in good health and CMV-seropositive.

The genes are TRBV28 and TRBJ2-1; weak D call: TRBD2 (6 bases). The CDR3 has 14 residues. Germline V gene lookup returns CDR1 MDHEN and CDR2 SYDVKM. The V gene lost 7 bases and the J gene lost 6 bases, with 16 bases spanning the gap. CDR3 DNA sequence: TGTGCCAGCATCGCGACTAGGGTTATCAATGAGCAGTTCTTC. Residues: CASIATRVINEQFF.

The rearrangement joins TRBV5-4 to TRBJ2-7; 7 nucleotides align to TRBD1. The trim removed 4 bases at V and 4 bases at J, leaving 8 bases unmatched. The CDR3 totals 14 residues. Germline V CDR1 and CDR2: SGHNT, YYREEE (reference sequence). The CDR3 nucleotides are TGTGCCAGCAGCCCGGGACAGCGCCCTTACGAGCAGTACTTC. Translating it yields CASSPGQRPYEQYF.

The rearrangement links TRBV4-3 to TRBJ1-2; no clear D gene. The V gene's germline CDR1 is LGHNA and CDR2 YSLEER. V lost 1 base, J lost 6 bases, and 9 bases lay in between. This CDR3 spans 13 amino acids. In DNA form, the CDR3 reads TGCGCCAGCAGCCAAGGACGACTGGATGGCTACACCTTC. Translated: CASSQGRLDGYTF.

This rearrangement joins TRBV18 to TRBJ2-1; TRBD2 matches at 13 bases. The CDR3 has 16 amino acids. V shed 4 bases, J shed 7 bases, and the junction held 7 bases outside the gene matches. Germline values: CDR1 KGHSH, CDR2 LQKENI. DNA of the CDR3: TGTGCCAGCTCACGGACCGGGACTAGCGGGGAGAATGAGCAGTTCTTC. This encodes CASSRTGTSGENEQFF.

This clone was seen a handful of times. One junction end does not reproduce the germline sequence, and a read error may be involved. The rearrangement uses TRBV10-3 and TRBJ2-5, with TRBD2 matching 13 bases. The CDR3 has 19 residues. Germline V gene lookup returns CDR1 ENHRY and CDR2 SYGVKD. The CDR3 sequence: CAIRAKTSGGTDPQEAQYF. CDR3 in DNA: TGTGCCATCAGGGCTAAGACTAGCGGGGGGACCGACCCACAAGAGGCCCAGTACTTC.

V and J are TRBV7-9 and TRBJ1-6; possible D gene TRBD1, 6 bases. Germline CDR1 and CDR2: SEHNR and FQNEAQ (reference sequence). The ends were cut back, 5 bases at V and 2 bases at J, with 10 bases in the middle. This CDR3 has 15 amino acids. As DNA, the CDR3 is TGTGCCAGCAGCCAAGGGGGGGCCTATAATTCACCCCTCCACTTT. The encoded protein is CASSQGGAYNSPLHF.

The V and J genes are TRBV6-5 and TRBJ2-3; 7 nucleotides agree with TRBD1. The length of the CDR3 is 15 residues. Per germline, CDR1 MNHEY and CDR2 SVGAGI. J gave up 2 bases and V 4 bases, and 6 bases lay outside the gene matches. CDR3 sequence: CASSLQGPITDTQYF. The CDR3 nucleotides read TGTGCCAGCAGTTTACAGGGGCCTATCACAGATACGCAGTATTTT.

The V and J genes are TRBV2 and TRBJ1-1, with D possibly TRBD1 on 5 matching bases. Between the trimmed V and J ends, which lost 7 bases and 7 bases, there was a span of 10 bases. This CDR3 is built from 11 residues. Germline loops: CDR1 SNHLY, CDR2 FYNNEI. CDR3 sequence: CASIGQGEAFF. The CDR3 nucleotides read TGTGCCAGCATAGGGCAGGGTGAAGCTTTCTTT. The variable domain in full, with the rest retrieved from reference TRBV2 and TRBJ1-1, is EPEVTQTPSHQVTQMGQEVILRCVPISNHLYFYWYRQILGQKVEFLVSFYNNEISEKSEIFDDQFSVERPDGSNFTLKIRSTKLEDSAMYFCASIGQGEAFFGQGTRLTVV.

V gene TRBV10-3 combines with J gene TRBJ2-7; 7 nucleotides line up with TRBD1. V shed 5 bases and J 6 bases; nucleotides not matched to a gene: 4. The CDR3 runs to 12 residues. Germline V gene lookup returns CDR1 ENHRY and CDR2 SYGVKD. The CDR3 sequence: CAISRQGPEQYF. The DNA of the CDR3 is TGTGCCATCAGTCGACAGGGTCCCGAGCAGTACTTC.

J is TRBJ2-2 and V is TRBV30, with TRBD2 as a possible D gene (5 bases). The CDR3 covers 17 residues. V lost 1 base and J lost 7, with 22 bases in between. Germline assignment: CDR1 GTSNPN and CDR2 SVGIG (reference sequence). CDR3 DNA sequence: TGTGCCTGGAGTGGGACCTCTCGGGGTCGGCGATACGGGGAGCTGTTTTTT. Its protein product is CAWSGTSRGRRYGELFF.